The following is a T cell receptor beta chain sequence with its context. This record belongs to a study of T cells in Graves' hyperthyroidism and ophthalmopathy. Study in general: At initial diagnosis, before any treatment had begun, peripheral blood was obtained.

Trimming took 2 bases from V and 0 from J, leaving 21 bases between them. Germline assignment: CDR1 SGHRS and CDR2 YFSETQ. This CDR3 spans 19 amino acids. Amplified regions were TCR beta CDR3 sequences from RNA transcripts. HTBI primers were the set used in a first-round RT-PCR of the TCR CDR3. TCRdb independently ran MiXCR on the multiplex PCR reads; one entry per CDR3 protein. Here the sample spans some 510,000 distinct CDR3 sequences, around 20% being singletons. Graves' hyperthyroidism was deemed stable absent ophthalmopathy progression within 18 months. Orbital computed tomography and thyroid ultrasound, together with serum TRAb and thyroxine and clinical symptoms, were used for diagnoses. The source of the PBMCs was 10 ml of fresh peripheral blood.

The sequenced sample consisted of blood. The V gene is TRBV5-1, the J gene TRBJ2-4; D gene unclear. The sequence derives from a man in his late teens or twenties with Graves' hyperthyroidism. The CDR3 region is CASSFGRSSPGVAKNIQYF. The CDR3 DNA follows: TGCGCCAGCAGCTTTGGTCGGAGCAGCCCAGGAGTAGCCAAAAACATTCAGTACTTC. Drawing the rest from reference TRBV5-1 and TRBJ2-4, the complete variable domain is KAGVTQTPRYLIKTRGQQVTLSCSPISGHRSVSWYQQTPGQGLQFLFEYFSETQRNKGNFPGRFSGRQFSNSRSEMNVSTLELGDSALYLCASSFGRSSPGVAKNIQYFGAGTRLSVL.